This T cell receptor beta chain was recorded in a study of T cell responses to AZD1222 COVID-19 vaccine. Study background: Pooled in the analysis were second doses at about 4 or about 12 weeks. General study points: Increases in Spike-specific TCR breadth and depth were seen after two AZD1222 doses. Among the donors, most were white British and more were female, and clonal diversity was possibly underestimated.

Clones were read by immunoSEQ multiplex PCR, and TCRdb kept only the in-frame ones, dropping some. The table lists roughly 140,000 clones, 70% to 90% of them singletons, with 2.2% in the top ten. Remarks on this clone: Antigen specificity is unknown.

Germline CDR1 and CDR2: SGHRS and YFSETQ. V gave up 4 bases and J gave up 7 bases; unmatched junction bases: 6. The length of the CDR3 is 13 residues. V usage is TRBV5-1 and J usage is TRBJ1-2; 8 nucleotides align to TRBD1. The sequence derives from an adult in good health. Material: peripheral blood, obtained on day 0 of AZD1222 vaccination. Written as DNA, the CDR3 is TGCGCCAGCAGCGACAGGGGAAGAGGTGGCTACACCTTC. It specifies CASSDRGRGGYTF. Full variable domain (outside the CDR3, taken from reference TRBV5-1 and TRBJ1-2): KAGVTQTPRYLIKTRGQQVTLSCSPISGHRSVSWYQQTPGQGLQFLFEYFSETQRNKGNFPGRFSGRQFSNSRSEMNVSTLELGDSALYLCASSDRGRGGYTFGSGTRLTVV.